The 3 T cell receptor beta chains given below trace back to one sample, sequenced in a study of blood T cells in healthy people across ages (dated by TCRdb to about 2015). Libraries were built with 5' RACE. Reads for this sample came from an Illumina HiSeq 2500. A second about 7 to 12 cycle PCR used a sample-barcoded 5' primer and a J-beta primer mix. The raw public data were reprocessed by TCRdb itself: fastp quality trimming at Q25, MiXCR clonotype calling, in-frame beta chains only. Every distinct CDR3 protein forms one entry, paired with its most common genes and DNA. The sample yields 650,000 to 700,000 distinct CDR3 sequences; about 51% were counted once. The ten most abundant clones make up around an eighth of the sample. The specimen was blood. The receptor source for this set is a woman older than 75 in good health.

This clonotype was observed at least ten times. The rearrangement uses TRBV6-6 and TRBJ2-1, with 7 positions matching TRBD1. The V segment lost 5 bases and the J segment 4 bases; nucleotides outside the gene matches: 5. The CDR3 extends over 14 amino acids. Germline assignment: CDR1 MNHNY and CDR2 SVGAGI (reference sequence). For the CDR3, the DNA is TGTGCCAGCAGTCTGCAGGGGGTATACAATGAGCAGTTCTTC. It encodes CASSLQGVYNEQFF.

This sequence joins TRBV10-3 and TRBJ2-5; TRBD1 is a possible D gene (5 bases). The CDR3 totals 14 residues. With 6 bases removed from V and 0 bases from J, the gap between germline ends came to 11 bases. Germline CDR1 and CDR2: ENHRY and SYGVKD. The CDR3 region is CAIRQTENQETQYF. CDR3 nucleotide sequence: TGTGCCATCAGGCAGACAGAGAACCAAGAGACCCAGTACTTC.

The chain carries TRBV7-9 and TRBJ1-4; D might be TRBD1 (5 bases). Trimming took off 6 bases at V and 5 bases at J, with 13 bases between the two ends. Germline lookup yields CDR1 SEHNR and CDR2 FQNEAQ (reference sequence). The CDR3 has 14 residues. The CDR3 coding sequence is TGTGCCAGCAGACCTCCGGGGGGGAATGAAAAACTGTTTTTT. This translates into CASRPPGGNEKLFF.